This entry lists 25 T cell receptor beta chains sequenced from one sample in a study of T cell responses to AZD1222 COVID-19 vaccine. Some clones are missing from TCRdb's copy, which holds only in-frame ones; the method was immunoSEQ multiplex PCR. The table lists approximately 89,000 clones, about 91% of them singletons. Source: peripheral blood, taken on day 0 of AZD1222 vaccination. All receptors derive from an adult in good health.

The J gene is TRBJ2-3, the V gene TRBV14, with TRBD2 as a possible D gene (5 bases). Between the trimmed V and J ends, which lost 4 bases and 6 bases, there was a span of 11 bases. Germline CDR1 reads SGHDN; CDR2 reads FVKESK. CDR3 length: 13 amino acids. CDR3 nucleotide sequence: TGTGCCAGCAGCCTTATCGGAGGTGATACGCAGTATTTT. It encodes CASSLIGGDTQYF.

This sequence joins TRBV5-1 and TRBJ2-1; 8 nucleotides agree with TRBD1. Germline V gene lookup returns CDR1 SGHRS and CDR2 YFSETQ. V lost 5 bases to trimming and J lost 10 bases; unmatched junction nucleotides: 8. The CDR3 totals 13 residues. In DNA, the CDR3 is TGCGCCAGCAGTCGTGGACAGGGCGGCGAGCAGTTCTTC. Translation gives CASSRGQGGEQFF.

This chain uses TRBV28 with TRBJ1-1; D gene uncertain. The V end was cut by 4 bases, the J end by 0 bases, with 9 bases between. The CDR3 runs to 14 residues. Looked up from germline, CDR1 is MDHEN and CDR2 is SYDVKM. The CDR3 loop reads CASSSPGVNTEAFF. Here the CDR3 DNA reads TGTGCCAGCAGTTCACCGGGAGTGAACACTGAAGCTTTCTTT.

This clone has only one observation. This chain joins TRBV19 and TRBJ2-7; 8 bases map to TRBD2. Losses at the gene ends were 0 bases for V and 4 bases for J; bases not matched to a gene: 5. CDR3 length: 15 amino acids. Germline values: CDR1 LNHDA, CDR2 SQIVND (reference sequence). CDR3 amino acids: CASSIDPGLGYEQYF. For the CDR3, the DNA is TGTGCCAGTAGTATAGATCCGGGACTAGGGTACGAGCAGTACTTC.

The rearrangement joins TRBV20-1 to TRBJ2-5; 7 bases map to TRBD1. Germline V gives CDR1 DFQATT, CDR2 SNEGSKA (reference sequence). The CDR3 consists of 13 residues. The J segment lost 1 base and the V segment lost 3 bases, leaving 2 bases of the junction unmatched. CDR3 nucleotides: TGCAGTGCTAGTGGACAGGCCCAAGAGACCCAGTACTTC. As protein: CSASGQAQETQYF.

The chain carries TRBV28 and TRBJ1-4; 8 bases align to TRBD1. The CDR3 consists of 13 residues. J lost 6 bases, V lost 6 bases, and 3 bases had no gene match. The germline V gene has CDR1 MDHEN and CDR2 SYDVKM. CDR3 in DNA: TGTGCCAGCAGACAGGGGGGATATGAAAAACTGTTTTTT. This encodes CASRQGGYEKLFF.

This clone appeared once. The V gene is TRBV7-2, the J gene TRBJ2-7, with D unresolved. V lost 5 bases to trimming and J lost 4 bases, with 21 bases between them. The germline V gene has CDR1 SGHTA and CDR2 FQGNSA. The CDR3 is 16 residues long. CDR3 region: CASSPPSPSPPYEQYF. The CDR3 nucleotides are TGTGCCAGCAGCCCCCCCTCGCCCAGCCCACCATACGAGCAGTACTTC.

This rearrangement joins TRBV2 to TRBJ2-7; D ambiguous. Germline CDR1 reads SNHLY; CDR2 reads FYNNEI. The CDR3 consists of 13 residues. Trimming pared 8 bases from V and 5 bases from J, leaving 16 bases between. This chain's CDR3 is CASGILRVHEQYF. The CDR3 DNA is TGTGCCAGCGGCATCTTAAGGGTCCACGAGCAGTACTTC.

The CDR3, as DNA: TGTGCCAGCAGCTCGGACAGGGGCTACGAGCAGTACTTC. It yields the protein CASSSDRGYEQYF. The rearrangement uses TRBV7-2 and TRBJ2-7, with 9 positions matching TRBD1. V dropped 4 bases and J dropped 3; count of bases not matched to a gene: 1. The V gene's germline CDR1 is SGHTA and CDR2 FQGNSA. The CDR3 consists of 13 residues.

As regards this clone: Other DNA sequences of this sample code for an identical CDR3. This chain's CDR3 is CASSLTSNTGELFF. CDR3 bases: TGTGCCAGCAGCTTGACATCGAACACCGGGGAGCTGTTTTTT. V usage is TRBV7-3 and J usage is TRBJ2-2; D remains unclear. Trimming pared 3 bases from V and 0 bases from J, leaving 5 bases between. Germline loops: CDR1 SGHTA, CDR2 FQGTGA. The CDR3 covers 14 residues.

Here the CDR3 reads CATSREDSYTQYF. CDR3 DNA sequence: TGTGCCACCAGCAGGGAAGATTCATATACGCAGTATTTT. The chain combines TRBV15 with TRBJ2-3, with no clear D. The CDR3 length is 13 residues. V gave up 3 bases and J gave up 7 bases, with 11 bases separating them. Looked up from germline, CDR1 is LNHNV and CDR2 is YYDKDF (reference sequence). The full variable domain, in which reference TRBV15 and TRBJ2-3 provide the parts outside the CDR3, is DAMVIQNPRYQVTQFGKPVTLSCSQTLNHNVMYWYQQKSSQAPKLLFHYYDKDFNNEADTPDNFQSRRPNTSFCFLDIRSPGLGDTAMYLCATSREDSYTQYFGPGTRLTVL.

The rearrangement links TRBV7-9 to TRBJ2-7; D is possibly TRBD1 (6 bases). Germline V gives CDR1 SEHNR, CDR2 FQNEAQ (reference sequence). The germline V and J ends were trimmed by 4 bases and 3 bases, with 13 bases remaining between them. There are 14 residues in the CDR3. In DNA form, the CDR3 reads TGTGCCAGCAGCTATACAGGGACCCTCTACGAGCAGTACTTC. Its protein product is CASSYTGTLYEQYF.

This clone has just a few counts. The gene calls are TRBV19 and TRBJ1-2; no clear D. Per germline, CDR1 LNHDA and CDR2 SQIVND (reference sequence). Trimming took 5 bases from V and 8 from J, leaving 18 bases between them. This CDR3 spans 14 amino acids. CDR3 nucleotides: TGTGCCAGTAGTTCACCCTGGACCGGGAGAGGCTACACCTTC. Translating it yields CASSSPWTGRGYTF.

CDR3 sequence (DNA): TGTGCCAGCAGCTTAGACAGATACTTC. Protein product: CASSLDRYF. The gene calls are TRBV5-4 and TRBJ2-7; weak D call: TRBD1 (5 bases). V was trimmed by 2 bases and J by 13 bases, leaving 7 bases between them. There are 9 residues in the CDR3. Germline V gene sequence: CDR1 SGHNT, CDR2 YYREEE (reference sequence).

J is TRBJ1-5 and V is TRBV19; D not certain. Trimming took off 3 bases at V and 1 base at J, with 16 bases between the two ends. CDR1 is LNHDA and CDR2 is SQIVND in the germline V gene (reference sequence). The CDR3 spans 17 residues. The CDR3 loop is CASSMYGQVESNQPQHF. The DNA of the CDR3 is TGTGCCAGTAGTATGTATGGCCAGGTCGAGAGCAATCAGCCCCAGCATTTT.

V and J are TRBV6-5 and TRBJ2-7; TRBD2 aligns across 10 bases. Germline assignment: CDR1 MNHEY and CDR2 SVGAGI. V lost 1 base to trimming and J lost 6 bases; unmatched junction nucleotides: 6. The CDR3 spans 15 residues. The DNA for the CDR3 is TGTGCCAGCAGTTACTGGCTAGCGGGAGATGGCGAGCAGTACTTC. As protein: CASSYWLAGDGEQYF.

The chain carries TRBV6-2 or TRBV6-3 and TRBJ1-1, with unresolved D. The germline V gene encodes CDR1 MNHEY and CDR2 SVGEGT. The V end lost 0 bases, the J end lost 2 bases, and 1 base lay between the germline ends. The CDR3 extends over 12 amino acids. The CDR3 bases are TGTGCCAGCAGTTACTCTAACACTGAAGCTTTCTTT. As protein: CASSYSNTEAFF.

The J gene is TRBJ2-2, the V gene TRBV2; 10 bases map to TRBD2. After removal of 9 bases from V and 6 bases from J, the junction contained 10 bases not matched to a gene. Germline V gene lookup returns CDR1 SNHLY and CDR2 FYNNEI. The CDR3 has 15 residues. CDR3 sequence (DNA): TGTGCCAGTCAACTAGAAGGGACTAGCGCCGGGGAGCTGTTTTTT. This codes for CASQLEGTSAGELFF.

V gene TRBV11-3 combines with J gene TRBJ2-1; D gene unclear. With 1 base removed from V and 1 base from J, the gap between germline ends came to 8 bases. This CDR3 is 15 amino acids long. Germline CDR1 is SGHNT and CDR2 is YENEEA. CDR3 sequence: CASSLGSASYNEQFF. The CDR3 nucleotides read TGTGCCAGCAGCTTAGGGTCGGCTTCCTACAATGAGCAGTTCTTC.

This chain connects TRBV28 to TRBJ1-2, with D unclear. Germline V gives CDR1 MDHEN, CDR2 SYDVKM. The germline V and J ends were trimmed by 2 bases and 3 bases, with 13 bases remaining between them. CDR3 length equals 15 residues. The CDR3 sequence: CASSLVGFPDYGYTF. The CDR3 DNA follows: TGTGCCAGCAGTTTAGTCGGCTTTCCGGACTATGGCTACACCTTC.

The CDR3 DNA reads TGCGCCAGCAGCAGAGCCGGACAGGGCTCCGGGGAGACCCAGTACTTC. It translates to CASSRAGQGSGETQYF. The V gene is TRBV5-1, the J gene TRBJ2-5; 8 positions agree with TRBD1. Germline V gene lookup returns CDR1 SGHRS and CDR2 YFSETQ. V dropped 4 bases and J dropped 5; count of bases not matched to a gene: 13. The CDR3 sequence is 16 residues long.

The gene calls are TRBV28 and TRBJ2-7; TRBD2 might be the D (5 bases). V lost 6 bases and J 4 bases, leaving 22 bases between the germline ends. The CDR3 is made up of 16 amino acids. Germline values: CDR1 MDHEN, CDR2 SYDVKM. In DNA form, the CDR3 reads TGTGCCAGCAGAAAACGGGGAACTAGTTCCCTATACGAGCAGTACTTC. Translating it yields CASRKRGTSSLYEQYF.

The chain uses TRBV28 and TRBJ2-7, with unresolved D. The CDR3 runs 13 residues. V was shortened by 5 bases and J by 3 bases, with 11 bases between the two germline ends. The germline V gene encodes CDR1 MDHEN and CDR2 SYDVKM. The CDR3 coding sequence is TGTGCCAGCAGTCCGGATACACTCTACGAGCAGTACTTC. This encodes CASSPDTLYEQYF.

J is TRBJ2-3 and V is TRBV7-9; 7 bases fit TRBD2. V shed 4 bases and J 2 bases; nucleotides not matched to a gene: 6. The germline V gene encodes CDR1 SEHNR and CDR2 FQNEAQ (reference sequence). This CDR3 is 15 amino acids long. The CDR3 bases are TGTGCCAGCAGCTCTGTCGGACTAGACACAGATACGCAGTATTTT. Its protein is CASSSVGLDTDTQYF.

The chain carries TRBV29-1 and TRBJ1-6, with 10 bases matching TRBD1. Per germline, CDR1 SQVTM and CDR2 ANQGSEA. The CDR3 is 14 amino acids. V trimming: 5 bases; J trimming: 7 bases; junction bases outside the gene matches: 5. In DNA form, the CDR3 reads TGCAGCGTTAAGACAGGGGGCGAAAATTCACCCCTCCACTTT. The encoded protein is CSVKTGGENSPLHF.